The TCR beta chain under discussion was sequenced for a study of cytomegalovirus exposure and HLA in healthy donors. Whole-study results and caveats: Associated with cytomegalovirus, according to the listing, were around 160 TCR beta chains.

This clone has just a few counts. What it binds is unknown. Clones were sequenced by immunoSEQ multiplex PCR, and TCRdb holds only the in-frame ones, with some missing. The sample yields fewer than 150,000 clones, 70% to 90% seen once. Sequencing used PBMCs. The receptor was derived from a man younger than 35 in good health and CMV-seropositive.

CDR3 loop: CASSNEPNGNTIYF. As DNA, the CDR3 is TGTGCCAGCAGCAACGAGCCAAACGGAAACACCATATATTTT. V and J are TRBV9 and TRBJ1-3, with D unresolved. CDR3 length equals 14 residues. V lost 4 bases, J lost 4 bases, and 12 bases lay in between. Germline CDR1 is SGDLS and CDR2 is YYNGEE.